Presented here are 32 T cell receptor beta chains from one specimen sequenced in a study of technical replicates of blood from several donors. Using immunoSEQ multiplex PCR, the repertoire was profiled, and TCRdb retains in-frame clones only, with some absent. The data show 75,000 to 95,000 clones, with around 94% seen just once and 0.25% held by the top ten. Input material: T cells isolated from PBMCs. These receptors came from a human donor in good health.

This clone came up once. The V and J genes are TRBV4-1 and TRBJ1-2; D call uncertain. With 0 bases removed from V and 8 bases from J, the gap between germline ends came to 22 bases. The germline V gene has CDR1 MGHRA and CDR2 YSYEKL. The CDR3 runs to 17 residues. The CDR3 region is CASSQDPRGRRTDGYTF. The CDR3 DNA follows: TGCGCCAGCAGCCAAGATCCGCGTGGCAGGCGGACTGACGGCTACACCTTC.

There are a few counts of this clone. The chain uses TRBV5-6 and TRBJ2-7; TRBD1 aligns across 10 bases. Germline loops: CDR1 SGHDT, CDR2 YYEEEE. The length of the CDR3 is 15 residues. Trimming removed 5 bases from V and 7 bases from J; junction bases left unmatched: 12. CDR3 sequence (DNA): TGTGCCAGCAGGGAGACAGGGGGCCCTTTTTGGGAGCAGTACTTC. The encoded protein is CASRETGGPFWEQYF.

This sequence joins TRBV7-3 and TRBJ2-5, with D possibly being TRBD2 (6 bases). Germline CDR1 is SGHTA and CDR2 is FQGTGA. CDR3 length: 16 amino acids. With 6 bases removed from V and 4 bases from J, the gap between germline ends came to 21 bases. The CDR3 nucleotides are TGTGCCAGCAGTGATGTCAACGGAGGGGAAAGAGAGACCCAGTACTTC. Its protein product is CASSDVNGGERETQYF.

In DNA, the CDR3 is TGTGCCAGCAGTTACTCGGGGGCAGTCTCTGGGACCTTC. Its translation: CASSYSGAVSGTF. V is TRBV6-5 and J is TRBJ1-2; D may be TRBD1 (6 bases). Germline V gene data show CDR1 as MNHEY and CDR2 as SVGAGI. Trimming removed 0 bases at V and 14 bases at J, with 16 bases between. This CDR3 is 13 amino acids long.

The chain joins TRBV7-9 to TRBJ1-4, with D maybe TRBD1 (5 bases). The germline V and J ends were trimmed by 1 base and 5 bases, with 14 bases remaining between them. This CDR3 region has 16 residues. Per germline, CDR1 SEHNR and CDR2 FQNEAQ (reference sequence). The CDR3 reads CASSLGLGGFNEKLFF. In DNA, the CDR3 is TGTGCCAGCAGCTTAGGTCTGGGGGGGTTCAATGAAAAACTGTTTTTT.

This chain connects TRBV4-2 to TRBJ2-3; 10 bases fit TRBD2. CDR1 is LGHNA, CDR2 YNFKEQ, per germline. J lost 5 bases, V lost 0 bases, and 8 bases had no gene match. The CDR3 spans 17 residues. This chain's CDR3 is CASSQEQAGGPEDTQYF. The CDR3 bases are TGTGCCAGCAGCCAAGAGCAAGCGGGAGGGCCGGAAGATACGCAGTATTTT.

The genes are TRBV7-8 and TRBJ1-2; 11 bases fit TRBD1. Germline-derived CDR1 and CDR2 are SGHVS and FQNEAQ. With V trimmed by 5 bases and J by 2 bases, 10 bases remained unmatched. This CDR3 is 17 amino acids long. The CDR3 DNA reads TGTGCCAGCAGCACGCGAGGACAGGGGGCTACGAACTATGGCTACACCTTC. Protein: CASSTRGQGATNYGYTF.

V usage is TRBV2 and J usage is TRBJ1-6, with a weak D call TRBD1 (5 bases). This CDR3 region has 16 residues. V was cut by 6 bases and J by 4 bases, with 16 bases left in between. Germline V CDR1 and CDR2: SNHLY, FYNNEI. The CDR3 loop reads CASRLAGVRYNSPLHF. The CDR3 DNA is TGTGCCAGCAGGCTCGCGGGGGTTCGGTATAATTCACCCCTCCACTTT.

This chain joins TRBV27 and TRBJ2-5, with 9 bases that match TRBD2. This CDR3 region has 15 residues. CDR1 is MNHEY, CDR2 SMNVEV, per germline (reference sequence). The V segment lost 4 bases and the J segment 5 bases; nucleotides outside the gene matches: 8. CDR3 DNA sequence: TGTGCCAGCAGTTCGCGCGGGAGGGTCCCGGAGACCCAGTACTTC. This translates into CASSSRGRVPETQYF.

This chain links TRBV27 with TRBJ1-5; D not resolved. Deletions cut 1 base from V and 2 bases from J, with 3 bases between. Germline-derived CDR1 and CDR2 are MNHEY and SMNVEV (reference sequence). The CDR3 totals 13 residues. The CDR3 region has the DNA TGTGCCAGCAGTTTATTCGGCAATCAGCCCCAGCATTTT. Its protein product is CASSLFGNQPQHF.

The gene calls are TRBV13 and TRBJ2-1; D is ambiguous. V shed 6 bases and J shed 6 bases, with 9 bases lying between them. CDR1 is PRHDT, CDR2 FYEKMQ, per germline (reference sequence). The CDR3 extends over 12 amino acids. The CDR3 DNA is TGTGCCAGCAGTGGCCCATTCAATGAGCAGTTCTTC. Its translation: CASSGPFNEQFF. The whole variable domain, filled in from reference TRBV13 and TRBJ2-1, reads AAGVIQSPRHLIKEKRETATLKCYPIPRHDTVYWYQQGPGQDPQFLISFYEKMQSDKGSIPDRFSAQQFSDYHSELNMSSLELGDSALYFCASSGPFNEQFFGPGTRLTVL.

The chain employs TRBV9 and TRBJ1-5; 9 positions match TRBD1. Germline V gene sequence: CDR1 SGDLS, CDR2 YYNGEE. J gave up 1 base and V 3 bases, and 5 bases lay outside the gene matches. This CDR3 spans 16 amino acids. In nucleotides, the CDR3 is TGTGCCAGCAGCGCGGGGGGGACAGGGAGCAATCAGCCCCAGCATTTT. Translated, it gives CASSAGGTGSNQPQHF.

CDR3 coding DNA: TGTGCCAGCAGCTTGGAGGCTGGCTACACCTTC. This sequence encodes CASSLEAGYTF. The chain uses TRBV11-2 and TRBJ1-2; D uncertain. The CDR3 is made up of 11 amino acids. Trimming removed 3 bases from V and 7 bases from J, with 6 bases in between. CDR1 is SGHAT, CDR2 FQNNGV, per germline.

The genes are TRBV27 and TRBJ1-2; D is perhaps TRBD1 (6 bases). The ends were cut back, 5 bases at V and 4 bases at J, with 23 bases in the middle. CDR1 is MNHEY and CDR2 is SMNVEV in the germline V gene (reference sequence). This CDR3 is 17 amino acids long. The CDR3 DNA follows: TGTGCCAGCAGTCCCACCAACCCACGACAGGCCGTCTATGGCTACACCTTC. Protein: CASSPTNPRQAVYGYTF.

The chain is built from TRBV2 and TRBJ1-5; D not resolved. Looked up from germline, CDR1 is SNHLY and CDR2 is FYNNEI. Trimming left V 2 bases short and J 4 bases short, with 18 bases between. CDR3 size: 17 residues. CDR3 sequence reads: CASSETEEAAFNQPQHF. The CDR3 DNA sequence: TGTGCCAGCAGTGAAACGGAGGAAGCTGCCTTTAATCAGCCCCAGCATTTT.

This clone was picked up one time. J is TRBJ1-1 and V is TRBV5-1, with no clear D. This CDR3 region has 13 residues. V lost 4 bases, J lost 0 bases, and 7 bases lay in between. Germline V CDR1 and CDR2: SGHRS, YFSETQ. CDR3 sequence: CASSGSMNTEAFF. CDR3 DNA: TGCGCCAGCAGCGGTAGTATGAACACTGAAGCTTTCTTT.

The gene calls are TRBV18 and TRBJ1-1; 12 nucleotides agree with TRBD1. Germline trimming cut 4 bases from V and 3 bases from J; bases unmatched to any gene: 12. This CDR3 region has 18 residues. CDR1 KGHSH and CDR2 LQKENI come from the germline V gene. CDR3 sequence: CASSLTGTGGHQDTEAFF. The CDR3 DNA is TGTGCCAGCTCACTCACCGGGACAGGGGGCCACCAGGACACTGAAGCTTTCTTT.

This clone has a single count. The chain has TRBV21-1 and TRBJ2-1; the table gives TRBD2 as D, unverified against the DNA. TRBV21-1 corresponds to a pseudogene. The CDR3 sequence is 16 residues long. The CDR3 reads CASSYRRTRTRDEQFF. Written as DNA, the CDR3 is TGTGCCAGCAGCTACAGGCGGACCCGGACTAGGGATGAGCAGTTCTTC.

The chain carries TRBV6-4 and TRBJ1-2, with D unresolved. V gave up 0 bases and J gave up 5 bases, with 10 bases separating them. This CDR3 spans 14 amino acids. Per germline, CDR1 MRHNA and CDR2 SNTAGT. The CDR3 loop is CASSDSVGSYGYTF. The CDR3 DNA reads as TGTGCCAGCAGTGACTCGGTGGGCTCGTATGGCTACACCTTC.

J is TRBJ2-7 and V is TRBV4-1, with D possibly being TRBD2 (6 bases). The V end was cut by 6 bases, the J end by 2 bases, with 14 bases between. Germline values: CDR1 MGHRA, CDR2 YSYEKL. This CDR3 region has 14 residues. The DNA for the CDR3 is TGCGCCAGCAGGCATAGGGACTCCACCTACGAGCAGTACTTC. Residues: CASRHRDSTYEQYF.

CDR3 region: CASSLEGLDEQYF. In DNA form, the CDR3 reads TGTGCCAGCAGCTTAGAGGGGCTTGACGAGCAGTACTTC. V and J are TRBV7-9 and TRBJ2-7; D might be TRBD1 (5 bases). V was shortened by 1 base and J by 5 bases, with 9 bases between the two germline ends. The CDR3 contains 13 residues. Germline loops: CDR1 SEHNR, CDR2 FQNEAQ (reference sequence).

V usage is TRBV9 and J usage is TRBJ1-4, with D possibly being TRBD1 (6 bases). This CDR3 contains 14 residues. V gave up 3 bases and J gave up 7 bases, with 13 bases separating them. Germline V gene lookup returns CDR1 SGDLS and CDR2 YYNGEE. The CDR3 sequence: CASSEGGDGEKLFF. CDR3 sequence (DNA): TGTGCCAGCAGCGAAGGGGGGGACGGTGAAAAACTGTTTTTT.

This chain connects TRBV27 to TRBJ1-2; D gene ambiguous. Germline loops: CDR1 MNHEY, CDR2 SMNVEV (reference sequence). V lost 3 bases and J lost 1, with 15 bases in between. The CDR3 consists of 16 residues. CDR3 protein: CASSFITTGINYGYTF. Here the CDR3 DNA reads TGTGCCAGCAGTTTCATAACGACGGGGATTAACTATGGCTACACCTTC.

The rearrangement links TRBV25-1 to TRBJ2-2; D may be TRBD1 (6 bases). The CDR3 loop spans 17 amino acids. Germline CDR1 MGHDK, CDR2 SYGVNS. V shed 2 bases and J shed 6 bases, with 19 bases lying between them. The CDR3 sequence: CASSEPDSGRRAGELFF. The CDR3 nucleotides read TGTGCCAGCAGTGAACCGGACAGCGGACGAAGGGCCGGGGAGCTGTTTTTT.

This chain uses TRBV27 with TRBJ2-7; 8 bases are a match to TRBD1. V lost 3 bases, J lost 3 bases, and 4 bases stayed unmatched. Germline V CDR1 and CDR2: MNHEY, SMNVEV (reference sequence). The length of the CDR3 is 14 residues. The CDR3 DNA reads TGTGCCAGCAGTTTTGGGGACAGGATCTACGAGCAGTACTTC. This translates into CASSFGDRIYEQYF.

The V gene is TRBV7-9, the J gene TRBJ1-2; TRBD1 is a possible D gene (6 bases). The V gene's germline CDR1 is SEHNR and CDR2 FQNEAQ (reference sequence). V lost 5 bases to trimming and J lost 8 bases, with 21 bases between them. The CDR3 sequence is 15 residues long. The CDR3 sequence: CASSQTGISSGGYTF. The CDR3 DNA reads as TGTGCCAGCAGCCAAACAGGGATCAGCTCGGGAGGCTACACCTTC. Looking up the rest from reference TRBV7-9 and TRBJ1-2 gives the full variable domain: DTGVSQNPRHKITKRGQNVTFRCDPISEHNRLYWYRQTLGQGPEFLTYFQNEAQLEKSRLLSDRFSAERPKGSFSTLEIQRTEQGDSAMYLCASSQTGISSGGYTFGSGTRLTVV.

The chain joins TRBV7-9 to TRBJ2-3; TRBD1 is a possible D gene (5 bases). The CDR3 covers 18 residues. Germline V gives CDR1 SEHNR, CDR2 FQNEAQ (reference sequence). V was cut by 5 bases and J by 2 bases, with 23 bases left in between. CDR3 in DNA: TGTGCCAGCAGCAGACTTGACAGTTCGCAAGGCCTCACAGATACGCAGTATTTT. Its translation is CASSRLDSSQGLTDTQYF.

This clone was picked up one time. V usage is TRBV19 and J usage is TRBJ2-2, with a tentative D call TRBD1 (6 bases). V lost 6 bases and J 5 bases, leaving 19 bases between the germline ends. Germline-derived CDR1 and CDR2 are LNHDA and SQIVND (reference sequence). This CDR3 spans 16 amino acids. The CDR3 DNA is TGTGCCAGTAGCTTCTCCCCAACAGGGAATACCGGGGAGCTGTTTTTT. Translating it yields CASSFSPTGNTGELFF. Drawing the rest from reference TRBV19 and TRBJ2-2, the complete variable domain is DGGITQSPKYLFRKEGQNVTLSCEQNLNHDAMYWYRQDPGQGLRLIYYSQIVNDFQKGDIAEGYSVSREKKESFPLTVTSAQKNPTAFYLCASSFSPTGNTGELFFGEGSRLTVL.

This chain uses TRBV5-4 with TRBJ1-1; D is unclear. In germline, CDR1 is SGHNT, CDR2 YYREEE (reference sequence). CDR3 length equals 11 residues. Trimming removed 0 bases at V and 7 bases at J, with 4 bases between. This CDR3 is CASSLGYEAFF. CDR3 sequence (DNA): TGTGCCAGCAGCTTGGGCTATGAAGCTTTCTTT.

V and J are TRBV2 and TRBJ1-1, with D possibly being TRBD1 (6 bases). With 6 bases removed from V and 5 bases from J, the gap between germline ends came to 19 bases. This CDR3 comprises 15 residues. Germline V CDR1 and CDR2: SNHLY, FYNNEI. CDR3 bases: TGTGCCAGCAGGGGGCGGGGGGCTCCTTTGACTGAAGCTTTCTTT. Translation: CASRGRGAPLTEAFF.

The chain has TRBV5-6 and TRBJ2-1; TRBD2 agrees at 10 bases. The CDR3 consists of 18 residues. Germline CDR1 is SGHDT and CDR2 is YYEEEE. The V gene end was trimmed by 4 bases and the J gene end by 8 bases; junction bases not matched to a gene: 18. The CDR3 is CASSAYREGLAGVDEQFF. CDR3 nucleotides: TGTGCCAGCAGCGCGTACAGGGAGGGGCTAGCGGGAGTAGATGAGCAGTTCTTC.

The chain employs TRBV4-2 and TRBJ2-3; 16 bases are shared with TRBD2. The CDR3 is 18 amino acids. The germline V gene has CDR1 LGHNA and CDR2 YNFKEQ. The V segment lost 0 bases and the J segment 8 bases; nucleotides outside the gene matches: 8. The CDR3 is CASSQEAGTSGRVGTQYF. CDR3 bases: TGTGCCAGCAGCCAAGAGGCTGGGACTAGCGGGAGGGTGGGTACGCAGTATTTT.